This T cell receptor (beta chain) derives from a study of T cells after yellow fever vaccination. Overall study results and limits: Clones that expanded after primary vaccination mostly reappeared after the booster (roughly 97% CD4, 88% CD8).

5'RACE template switching added a universal primer site and UMIs to TCR cDNA. TCRdb re-derived calls from the 5' RACE reads in MiXCR, one entry per CDR3 protein. Of hundreds of thousands of distinct CDR3 sequences listed, 7.5% to 9% are singletons. The germline CDR1 and CDR2 sequences are SGHDN and FVKESK. V dropped 2 bases and J dropped 5 bases, with 19 bases sitting between them. This CDR3 region has 16 residues. As concerns this clonotype: Its antigen remains unidentified.

This chain joins TRBV14 and TRBJ2-7; D possibly corresponds to TRBD2 (6 bases). Sequencing was performed on CD4+ T cells sorted from PBMCs, taken 5 days after the yellow fever booster vaccination. The TCR comes from a man aged 18 to 30 who received the YFV17D yellow fever vaccine. The CDR3 here is CASSQRTAGLIHEQYF. DNA of the CDR3: TGTGCCAGCAGCCAAAGAACTGCGGGACTTATCCACGAGCAGTACTTC. The variable domain in full, completed from reference TRBV14 and TRBJ2-7, reads EAGVTQFPSHSVIEKGQTVTLRCDPISGHDNLYWYRRVMGKEIKFLLHFVKESKQDESGMPNNRFLAERTGGTYSTLKVQPAELEDSGVYFCASSQRTAGLIHEQYFGPGTRLTVT.